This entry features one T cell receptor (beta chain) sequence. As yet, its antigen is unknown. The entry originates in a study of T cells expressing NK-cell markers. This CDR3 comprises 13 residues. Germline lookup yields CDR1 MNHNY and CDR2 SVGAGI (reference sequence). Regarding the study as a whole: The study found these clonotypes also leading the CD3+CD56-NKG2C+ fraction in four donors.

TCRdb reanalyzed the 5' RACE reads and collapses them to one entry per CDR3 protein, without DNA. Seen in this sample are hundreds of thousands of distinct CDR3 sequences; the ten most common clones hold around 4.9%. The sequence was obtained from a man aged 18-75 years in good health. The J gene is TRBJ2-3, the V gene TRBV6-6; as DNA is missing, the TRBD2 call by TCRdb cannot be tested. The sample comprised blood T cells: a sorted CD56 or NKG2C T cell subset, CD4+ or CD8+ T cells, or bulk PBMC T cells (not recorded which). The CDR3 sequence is CASSYRGLAGQYF.